The 15 T cell receptor beta chains in this list originate from one sample, sequenced in a study of blood T cell repertoires in COVID-19. Here immunoSEQ multiplex PCR was the method, and the copy in TCRdb shows in-frame clones only, minus some. The sample lists about 250,000 clones, roughly 83% occurring once. Sequencing was done on a sample of peripheral blood. These receptors came from a woman older than 75 with COVID-19, enrolled during active disease.

The chain employs TRBV14 and TRBJ1-3, with D maybe TRBD1 (6 bases). Germline V lookup: CDR1 SGHDN, CDR2 FVKESK. Trimming removed 5 bases at V and 6 bases at J, with 14 bases between. CDR3 length: 14 residues. CDR3 bases: TGTGCCAGCAGCTCTATACAGGGCAAAAACACCATATATTTT. Its protein product is CASSSIQGKNTIYF. The variable domain in full, with the rest retrieved from reference TRBV14 and TRBJ1-3, is EAGVTQFPSHSVIEKGQTVTLRCDPISGHDNLYWYRRVMGKEIKFLLHFVKESKQDESGMPNNRFLAERTGGTYSTLKVQPAELEDSGVYFCASSSIQGKNTIYFGEGSWLTVV.

V and J are TRBV9 and TRBJ1-1, with D maybe TRBD1 (5 bases). Germline CDR1 SGDLS, CDR2 YYNGEE. The V end lost 4 bases, the J end lost 1 base, and 8 bases lay between the germline ends. The length of the CDR3 is 13 residues. The CDR3 loop is CASSNTGNTEAFF. DNA of the CDR3: TGTGCCAGCAGCAATACAGGGAACACTGAAGCTTTCTTT.

This chain connects TRBV7-3 to TRBJ2-5, with a weak D call TRBD2 (5 bases). The V gene's germline CDR1 is SGHTA and CDR2 FQGTGA. V lost 5 bases and J lost 2, with 15 bases in between. This CDR3 is 15 amino acids long. The CDR3 reads CASSLLGQRQETQYF. CDR3 DNA sequence: TGTGCCAGCAGCCTCTTGGGCCAGCGGCAAGAGACCCAGTACTTC.

V and J are TRBV4-1 and TRBJ1-4; 10 nucleotides agree with TRBD1. Trimming removed 1 base from V and 8 bases from J; junction bases left unmatched: 7. This CDR3 contains 16 residues. Germline CDR1 and CDR2: MGHRA and YSYEKL. CDR3 in amino acids: CASSQVQAGQGEKLFF. In DNA form, the CDR3 reads TGCGCCAGCAGCCAAGTACAGGCGGGACAGGGGGAAAAACTGTTTTTT.

This clone was picked up one time. CDR3 in amino acids: CAISQGVNTEAFF. CDR3 nucleotide sequence: TGTGCCATCAGTCAGGGTGTAAACACTGAAGCTTTCTTT. The V and J genes are TRBV10-3 and TRBJ1-1, with D possibly matching TRBD1 (5 bases). The CDR3 is 13 residues long. V lost 5 bases, J lost 2 bases, and 9 bases lay in between. Germline values: CDR1 ENHRY, CDR2 SYGVKD.

The chain links TRBV5-5 to TRBJ1-2; D gene uncertain. CDR3 length: 13 residues. V was trimmed by 0 bases and J by 4 bases, leaving 7 bases between them. Germline V CDR1 and CDR2: SGHKS, YYEKEE (reference sequence). CDR3 sequence reads: CASSLDWSYGYTF. In DNA form, the CDR3 reads TGTGCCAGCAGCTTGGATTGGAGCTATGGCTACACCTTC.

A single count supports this clone. V usage is TRBV5-4 and J usage is TRBJ2-1; 8 positions match TRBD1. Germline V gene sequence: CDR1 SGHNT, CDR2 YYREEE (reference sequence). The trim removed 5 bases at V and 4 bases at J, leaving 11 bases unmatched. CDR3 size: 16 residues. The CDR3 sequence is CASSAEGQGRYNEQFF. CDR3 nucleotide sequence: TGTGCCAGCAGTGCAGAAGGACAGGGTAGATACAATGAGCAGTTCTTC.

The chain carries TRBV10-3 and TRBJ1-1, with TRBD1 identical over 8 bases. From germline, CDR1 is ENHRY and CDR2 SYGVKD. Trimming at V came to 8 bases and at J to 0 bases, leaving 5 bases not matched to a gene. This CDR3 region has 14 residues. Here the CDR3 reads CAIRSTGVNTEAFF. Here the CDR3 DNA reads TGTGCCATCCGATCGACAGGGGTGAACACTGAAGCTTTCTTT.

J is TRBJ1-1 and V is TRBV18; D is uncertain. CDR3 length equals 15 residues. V gave up 6 bases and J gave up 0 bases, with 14 bases separating them. In germline, CDR1 is KGHSH, CDR2 LQKENI. DNA for the CDR3: TGTGCCAGCTCGTACCAAACCGGGATGAACACTGAAGCTTTCTTT. It yields the protein CASSYQTGMNTEAFF.

This clone was counted once. This chain connects TRBV11-2 to TRBJ2-3, with TRBD1 identical over 7 bases. V was pared by 7 bases and J by 5 bases, with 15 bases of the junction left unmatched. The CDR3 spans 16 residues. Per germline, CDR1 SGHAT and CDR2 FQNNGV. CDR3 coding DNA: TGTGCCAGCAAGCTTAGAGGGACAGACTTAGGAGATACGCAGTATTTT. Translated: CASKLRGTDLGDTQYF. Combining the CDR3 with reference TRBV11-2 and TRBJ2-3 gives the whole variable domain EAGVAQSPRYKIIEKRQSVAFWCNPISGHATLYWYQQILGQGPKLLIQFQNNGVVDDSQLPKDRFSAERLKGVDSTLKIQPAKLEDSAVYLCASKLRGTDLGDTQYFGPGTRLTVL.

Notes on this clone: Other DNA sequences in the same sample also yield this CDR3. The chain carries TRBV18 and TRBJ2-7; TRBD2 might be the D (7 bases). The CDR3 length is 12 residues. Trimming left V 5 bases short and J 4 bases short, with 9 bases between. CDR1 is KGHSH and CDR2 is LQKENI in the germline V gene. CDR3 bases: TGTGCCAGCTCAGGGGGGGCGTACGAGCAGTACTTC. This encodes CASSGGAYEQYF. Supplemented by reference TRBV18 and TRBJ2-7, the full variable domain reads NAGVMQNPRHLVRRRGQEARLRCSPMKGHSHVYWYRQLPEEGLKFMVYLQKENIIDESGMPKERFSAEFPKEGPSILRIQQVVRGDSAAYFCASSGGAYEQYFGPGTRLTVT.

This clone appeared a single time. V gene TRBV5-4 combines with J gene TRBJ2-5; possibly TRBD1 for D (6 bases). The CDR3 is 16 amino acids. Germline V gene sequence: CDR1 SGHNT, CDR2 YYREEE (reference sequence). V was trimmed by 0 bases and J by 2 bases, leaving 14 bases between them. CDR3 amino acids: CASSLAGQGTQETQYF. The CDR3 DNA is TGTGCCAGCAGCTTGGCCGGCCAGGGGACACAAGAGACCCAGTACTTC.

V usage is TRBV6-5 and J usage is TRBJ1-2, with D hard to call. This CDR3 has 11 residues. Germline V CDR1 and CDR2: MNHEY, SVGAGI. V was trimmed by 7 bases and J by 8 bases, leaving 11 bases between them. The CDR3 loop reads CASTTAGGYTF. CDR3 nucleotides: TGTGCCAGCACCACGGCGGGCGGCTACACCTTC.

The rearrangement links TRBV5-6 to TRBJ1-6, with D tentatively TRBD1 (5 bases). From germline, CDR1 is SGHDT and CDR2 YYEEEE. Trimming shortened V by 0 bases and J by 5 bases, and 9 bases separated the two germline ends. This CDR3 region has 15 residues. This CDR3 is CASSLGRGNNSPLHF. CDR3 nucleotides: TGTGCCAGCAGCTTGGGTCGGGGGAATAATTCACCCCTCCACTTT.

The chain uses TRBV30 and TRBJ1-2; 7 bases map to TRBD1. CDR1 and CDR2 (germline): GTSNPN, SVGIG (reference sequence). V dropped 5 bases and J dropped 4; count of bases not matched to a gene: 7. This CDR3 is built from 13 residues. CDR3 DNA sequence: TGTGCCTGGTTTCCAGGGGGTGTCTATGGCTACACCTTC. Encoded protein: CAWFPGGVYGYTF.